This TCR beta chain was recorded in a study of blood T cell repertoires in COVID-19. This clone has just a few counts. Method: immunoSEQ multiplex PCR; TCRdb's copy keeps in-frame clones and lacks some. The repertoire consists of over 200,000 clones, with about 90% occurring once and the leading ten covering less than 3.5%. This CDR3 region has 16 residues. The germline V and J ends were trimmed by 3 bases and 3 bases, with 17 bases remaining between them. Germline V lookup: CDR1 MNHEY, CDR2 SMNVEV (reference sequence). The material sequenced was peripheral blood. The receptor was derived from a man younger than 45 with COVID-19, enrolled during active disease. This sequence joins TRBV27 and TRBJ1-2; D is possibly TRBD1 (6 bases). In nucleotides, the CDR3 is TGTGCCAGCAGTTTCCACCGGGACATAGAATACTATGGCTACACCTTC. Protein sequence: CASSFHRDIEYYGYTF.